This TCR beta chain was captured in a study of beta chain features in type 1 diabetes (dated by TCRdb to the late 2010s). With regard to the full study: Mean age, gender distribution, total cell number and subset yield did not differ between patients and healthy donors. In the study, recently diagnosed type 1 diabetes patients and matched healthy donors were compared on the TCRB repertoires of their sorted circulating CD4+ T cell subsets. A total of roughly 99,000,000 sorted cells were examined across all samples, and the number of cells per subset was strongly correlated with RNA yield. Regulatory and stem cell-like memory subsets were isolated from only 8 patients and roughly 8 healthy donors, whereas naive and central memory subsets came from all 28 donors.

Here is what the overall study found, with its caveats: Because small numbers of individuals were included in the HLA sub-analyses, any influence of HLA type on TCRB rearrangement was left unresolved. Patients with type 1 diabetes made fewer insertions and deleted more nucleotides at VDJ recombination sites, implying thymic rearrangement abnormalities. Type 1 diabetes patients showed a moderate but significant shortening of TCRB CDR3 length in all four CD4+ subsets. Because cDNA rather than genomic DNA was sequenced, highly expressing activated cells could have been over-represented, although no difference in activation and CD3 levels was found between groups. PCR may preferentially amplify shorter templates, but because patient and control samples were amplified and corrected together, any resulting skew would affect both groups equally. Naive, central memory and regulatory TCRB repertoires appeared more similar among patients than among healthy donors.

The entire amount of isolated RNA was reverse transcribed using the High Capacity cDNA Reverse Transcription Kit, so the sequenced TCRB transcripts were expressed ones. Deep immunoSEQ sequencing was performed on naive, central memory and regulatory T cell samples, with an average of roughly 3.6 million total reads per sample. After sorted cells were lysed in RLT buffer, RNA was extracted with DNase-treated RNeasy Micro or Mini kits, with the choice depending on cell number. To prevent cross-contamination, each cell subset was processed individually, whereas patient and healthy donor samples were processed jointly. The immunoSEQ multiplex PCR was used to amplify TCRB sequences from cDNA, yielding 87-bp fragments that span the CDR3 region. Amplicons were sequenced on the Illumina HiSeq platform. The published analysis was carried out like this. Synthetic template baselines were used to correct PCR bias computationally, reads within Hamming distance 2 were collapsed together, and singletons that could not be merged were discarded. Reads were aligned against IMGT to assign V, D and J genes, CDR3 length and insertions or deletions at six rearrangement sites. Within each subset, clonotype counts were normalized to sorted cell number, after which true diversity and Gini coefficients were computed with the tcR R package. The overlap coefficient, calculated on TCRB nucleotide sequences, was used to quantify repertoire sharing. Out-of-frame TCRB sequences from naive cells were analyzed to stand in for the pre-selection repertoire. Imported from immuneACCESS, the table was reduced by TCRdb to in-frame sequences with V and J called. These copies leave out some clones; in studies compared against another copy, an unresolved V gene accounts for under half, and the cause of the remainder is not known. The V and J calls and clone size come from that table; D and trimming were worked out from the DNA. The table for this sample lists 390,000 or so clones; roughly 13% of them were counted only once. Together, the top ten hold about 0.04% of the sample.

From each donor, a single peripheral blood sample of around 120 mL on average was drawn into heparinised tubes. A BD FACSAria II was used to sort naive, central memory, regulatory and stem cell-like memory CD4+ T cells with a panel that included CD45RO, CCR7, CD25, CD127, CD95 and CD27. Purity was above 95% for every sorted population. PBMCs were separated immediately by Lymphoprep density gradient centrifugation and were stained directly, without being cultured. So that batch effects would be minimized, each experiment stained and sorted samples in pairs, pairing one healthy donor with one patient. In regard to this clone: The antigen it recognizes is unknown. Per-nucleotide qualities are absent, and no much larger clonotype sits a single base away.

The CDR3 runs 15 amino acids, cysteine and phenylalanine included. Only the CDR3 portion is preserved as DNA: 45 bases, with reading frame beginning at the first base. According to the germline V gene, CDR1 reads SNHLY and CDR2 reads FYNNEI. At the junction V is shortened by 1 base and J by 7 bases; bases outside the gene matches: 6. The chain uses TRBV2 and TRBJ2-5, with TRBD2 matching 10 junction bases. The clonotype comes from a man aged 30 to 39 in good health. Material for sequencing was naive CD4+ T cells from blood. The intended sense of this specimen's cell subset or site label: true naive CD4+ T cells. CDR3 protein: CASSEVRTSGGTQYF. At the DNA level, the sequence is TGTGCCAGCAGTGAAGTGAGGACTAGCGGAGGGACCCAGTACTTC. The full variable domain, with segments outside the CDR3 supplied by the reference TRBV2 and TRBJ2-5 proteins, appears as EPEVTQTPSHQVTQMGQEVILRCVPISNHLYFYWYRQILGQKVEFLVSFYNNEISEKSEIFDDQFSVERPDGSNFTLKIRSTKLEDSAMYFCASSEVRTSGGTQYFGPGTRLLVL.